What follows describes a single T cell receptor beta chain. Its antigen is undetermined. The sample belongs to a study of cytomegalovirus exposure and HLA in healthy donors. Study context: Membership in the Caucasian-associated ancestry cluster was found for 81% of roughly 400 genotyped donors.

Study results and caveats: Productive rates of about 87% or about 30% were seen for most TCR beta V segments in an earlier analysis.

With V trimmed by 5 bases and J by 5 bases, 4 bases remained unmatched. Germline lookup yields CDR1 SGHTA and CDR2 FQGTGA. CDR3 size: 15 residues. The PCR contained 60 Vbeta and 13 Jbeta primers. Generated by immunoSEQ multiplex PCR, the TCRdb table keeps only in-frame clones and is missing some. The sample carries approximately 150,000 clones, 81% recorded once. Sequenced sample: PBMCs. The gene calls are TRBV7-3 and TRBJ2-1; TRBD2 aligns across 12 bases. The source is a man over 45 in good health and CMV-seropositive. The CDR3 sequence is CASSNGLAGNNEQFF. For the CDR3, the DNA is TGTGCCAGCAGCAATGGACTAGCGGGGAACAATGAGCAGTTCTTC.